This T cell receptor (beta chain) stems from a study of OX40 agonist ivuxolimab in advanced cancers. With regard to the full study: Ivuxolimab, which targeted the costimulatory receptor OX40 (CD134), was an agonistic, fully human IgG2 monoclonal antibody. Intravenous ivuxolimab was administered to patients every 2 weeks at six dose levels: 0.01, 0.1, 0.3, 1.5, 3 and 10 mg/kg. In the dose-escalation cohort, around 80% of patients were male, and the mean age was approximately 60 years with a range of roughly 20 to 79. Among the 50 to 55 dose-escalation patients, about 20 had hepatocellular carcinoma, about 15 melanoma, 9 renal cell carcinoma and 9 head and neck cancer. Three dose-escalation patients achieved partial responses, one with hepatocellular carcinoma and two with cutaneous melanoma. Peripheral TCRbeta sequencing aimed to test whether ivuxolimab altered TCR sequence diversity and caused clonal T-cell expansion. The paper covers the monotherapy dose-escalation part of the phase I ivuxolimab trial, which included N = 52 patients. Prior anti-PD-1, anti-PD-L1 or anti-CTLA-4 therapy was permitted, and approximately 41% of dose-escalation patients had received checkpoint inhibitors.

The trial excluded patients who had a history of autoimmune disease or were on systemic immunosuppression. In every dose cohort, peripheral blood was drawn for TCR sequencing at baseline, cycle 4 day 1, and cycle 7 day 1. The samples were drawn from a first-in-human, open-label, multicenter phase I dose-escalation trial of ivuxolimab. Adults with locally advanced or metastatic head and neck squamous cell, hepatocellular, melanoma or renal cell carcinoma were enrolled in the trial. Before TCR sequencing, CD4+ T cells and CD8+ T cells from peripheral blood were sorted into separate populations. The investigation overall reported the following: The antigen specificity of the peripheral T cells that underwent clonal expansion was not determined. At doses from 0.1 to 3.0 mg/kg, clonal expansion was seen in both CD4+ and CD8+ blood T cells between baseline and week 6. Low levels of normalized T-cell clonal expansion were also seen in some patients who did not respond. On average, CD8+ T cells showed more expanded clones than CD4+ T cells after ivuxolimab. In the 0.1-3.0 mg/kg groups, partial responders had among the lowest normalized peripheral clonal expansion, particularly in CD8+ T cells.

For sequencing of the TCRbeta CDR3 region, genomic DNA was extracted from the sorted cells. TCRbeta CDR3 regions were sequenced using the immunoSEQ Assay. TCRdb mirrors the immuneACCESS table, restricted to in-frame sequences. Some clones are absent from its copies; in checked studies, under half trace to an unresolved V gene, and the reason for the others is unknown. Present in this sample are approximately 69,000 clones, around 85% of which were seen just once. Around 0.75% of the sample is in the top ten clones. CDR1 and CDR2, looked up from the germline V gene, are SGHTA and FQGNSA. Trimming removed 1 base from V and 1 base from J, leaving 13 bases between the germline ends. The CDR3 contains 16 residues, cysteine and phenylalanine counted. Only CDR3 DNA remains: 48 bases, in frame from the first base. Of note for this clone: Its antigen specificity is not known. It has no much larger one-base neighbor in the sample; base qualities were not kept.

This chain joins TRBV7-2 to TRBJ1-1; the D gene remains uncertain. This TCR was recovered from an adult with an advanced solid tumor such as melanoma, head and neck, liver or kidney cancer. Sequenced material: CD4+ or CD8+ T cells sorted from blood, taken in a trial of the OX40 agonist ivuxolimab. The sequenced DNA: TGTGCCAGCAGCTTAGTGGGGTTAACGCGGAACACTGAAGCTTTCTTT. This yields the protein CASSLVGLTRNTEAFF. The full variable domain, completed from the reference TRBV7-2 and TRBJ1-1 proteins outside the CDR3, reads GAGVSQSPSNKVTEKGKDVELRCDPISGHTALYWYRQSLGQGLEFLIYFQGNSAPDKSGLPSDRFSAERTGGSVSTLTIQRTQQEDSAVYLCASSLVGLTRNTEAFFGQGTRLTVV.